The sequence of this T cell receptor beta chain was determined in a study of blood T cells in healthy people across ages (dated by TCRdb to the mid-2010s). About the investigation overall: In model experiments, template switching captured about one uniquely barcoded TCR beta cDNA molecule for every two T cells. The study analyzed two additional independent replicas of 1 million unique cDNA reads from the same blood draw for two donors, one aged 18 to 30 and one aged 80 or older. Donors were grouped into four age groups: young (average roughly 17 years), middle-aged (39), aged (around 60) and long-lived (approximately 82). Using deep sequencing normalized with unique cDNA molecular identifiers, the study measured how TCR beta repertoire diversity changes with age. General findings and caveats noted by the study authors: Compared with the aged group, the long-lived group had more naive CD4+ T cells, fewer expanded clones and increased TCR diversity, suggesting age selection. As age increased, observed TCR beta diversity per million T cells dropped in a roughly linear way, and a significant reduction was already evident by age 40. The CMV infection status of donors was not known, potentially confounding age-related changes in expanded clonotypes. Estimates of total diversity from one million sequenced T cells were regarded as lower bounds and underestimates. Bulk unsorted PBMC profiling prevented conclusive comparison of naive and antigen-experienced compartments. There was a strong correlation between observed TCR beta diversity and the percentage of naive T cells measured by flow cytometry.

The receptor library was made with 5' RACE. TCRdb records Illumina HiSeq 2500 as the sequencer. A second PCR of roughly 7 to 11 cycles was performed with a sample-barcoded 5' primer and a J-beta primer mix. A template-switch 5' adaptor carrying 12 random nucleotides introduced a unique molecular identifier onto each TCR beta cDNA molecule. Each sample yielded at least 2.5 million CDR3-containing paired-end reads. All of the RNA was converted into first-strand cDNA using the Mint cDNA synthesis kit, with a TRBC-specific oligonucleotide serving as the primer. All cDNA was treated with uracil-DNA glycosylase and then went through a first 18-cycle PCR with the universal primers M1SS and BC2_uni_R. The source study handled its data this way. For normalization, 1 million high-quality reads were randomly selected from each sample, with every read carrying a distinct molecular identifier. Instead of being binned into consensus sequences, reads with shared molecular identifiers were discarded. MiTCR, run with a Q25 quality threshold and the strictest error-elimination algorithm, handled CDR3 identification, clonotype clustering and error correction. A nonparametric unseen species model with Euler transformation was used to estimate a lower bound on total TCR beta diversity. The public sequencing data were trimmed at Q25 with fastp and processed into clonotypes with MiXCR by TCRdb, which kept only in-frame beta chains. Identical CDR3 protein sequences are pooled into one entry, listed with their most common genes and DNA. TCRdb's processing, not the authors', yielded these V and J calls. The sample table contains 800,000 or so distinct CDR3 sequences; only one count was recorded for approximately 25% of them. Approximately 4% of the sample rests with the top ten.

The CDR3 runs 14 amino acids, cysteine and phenylalanine included. The DNA shown is the 42-base CDR3, in frame from base 1. Sequences MNHEY (CDR1) and SMNVEV (CDR2) are obtained from the germline V gene (reference sequence). With respect to this clonotype: Its antigen is still unknown. A read error may produce the germline difference seen at one junction end.

Donors were 35 to 40 systemically healthy Caucasian individuals from Russia aged about 6 to 100 years. Each donor gave around 9 milliliters of peripheral blood, collected into EDTA-treated Vacutainer tubes. Ficoll-Paque density-gradient centrifugation was used to isolate PBMCs, with at least 6 million obtained per sample. Total RNA was extracted from PBMCs with Trizol reagent, with at least 5.5 micrograms obtained per sample. The percentages of naive CD45RAhigh/CD27high T cells were determined by flow cytometry on a PBMC aliquot from every donor. These sequences were also reported in another study, on T cells of mothers and their children. As described in the second report: Nine systemically healthy Caucasian individuals served as donors, namely three mothers together with their six children. cDNA synthesis consumed the entire amount of extracted RNA, loaded at about 1.5 ug RNA in each 15 ul reaction. In the second PCR, the M1S primer introduced both the sample barcodes and 2-4 random nucleotides. Over 9.5 million TCR beta CDR3 reads were obtained for each mother, and some 3.1 million reads were obtained for each child. TCR recombination output is similarly shaped by thymic selection in related and unrelated pairs, with a minor effect exerted by inherited differences. Normalized repertoire overlap in related mother-child pairs was always slightly higher than in unrelated mother-child pairs, but the difference was never significant. With a sensitivity of approximately 92 clones per million clonotypes, no persistent microchimeric T cell clones were detected. Deep NGS was used in the study to compare the TCR beta repertoires of mothers and children and to look for features that separate related mother-child pairs from unrelated individuals. The mean age was 40 +/- 4 years for the mothers and roughly 11 +/- 4 years for the children. After adapter ligation with NEBNext reagents, the libraries were sequenced on Illumina HiSeq 2000 with 100+100 nt paired-end reads. Mother and child libraries were prepared a month apart and sequenced in separate runs to prevent cross-contamination. For each donor, between about 500,000 and 2,100,000 distinct TCR beta clonotypes were identified. Naive TCR beta clonotypes were estimated from low-frequency clonotypes matched to each donor's FACS-determined naive share, without sorting.

The material sequenced was blood. This clonotype was sampled from a boy aged 5-17 years in good health. The rearrangement joined TRBV27 to TRBJ1-1, and 7 junction bases match TRBD1. The CDR3 corresponds to CASTTGEGNSEAFF. The DNA sequence reads TGTGCCAGCACCACAGGGGAGGGGAACTCTGAAGCTTTCTTT.